The present TCR beta chain was sequenced within a study of T cell responses to AZD1222 COVID-19 vaccine. In the case of this clone: Its antigen remains unidentified.

V was cut by 0 bases and J by 6 bases, with 12 bases left in between. The V gene's germline CDR1 is MNHEY and CDR2 SMNVEV (reference sequence). The CDR3 contains 16 residues. Whole-study results and caveats: In a largely white British group with more females than males, clonal diversity was possibly underestimated.

Profiling relied on immunoSEQ multiplex PCR, and the TCRdb table lists in-frame clones only, not all of them. This sample has around 100,000 clones, with around 82% found just once. The starting material was peripheral blood, obtained on day 0 of AZD1222 vaccination. The V and J genes are TRBV27 and TRBJ1-6, with unresolved D. The sequence came from an adult in good health. In DNA, the CDR3 is TGTGCCAGCAGTTTATCGCCCGGCGGGGTTAATTCACCCCTCCACTTT. Its translation is CASSLSPGGVNSPLHF.